These 26 T cell receptor beta chains originate from one sample sequenced in a study of blood T cell repertoires in COVID-19. Assay: immunoSEQ multiplex PCR; the TCRdb copy retains only in-frame clones and omits some. Of some 380,000 clones detected, 80% to 90% appear once; the ten largest clones hold 1% to 1.5%. Input material: PBMCs or T cells enriched from blood (not recorded which). All receptors derive from a man between 25 and 39 years old who had recovered from COVID-19.

The chain couples TRBV5-4 to TRBJ1-1; TRBD1 aligns across 7 bases. This CDR3 has 14 residues. The trim removed 4 bases at V and 2 bases at J, leaving 5 bases unmatched. Germline loops: CDR1 SGHNT, CDR2 YYREEE (reference sequence). Written as DNA, the CDR3 is TGTGCCAGCAGCCCGGGGACAGCCAACACTGAAGCTTTCTTT. This encodes CASSPGTANTEAFF.

The chain recombines TRBV4-3 with TRBJ2-3; D gene uncertain. The CDR3 covers 17 residues. The germline V and J ends were trimmed by 0 bases and 0 bases, with 13 bases remaining between them. Germline CDR1 is LGHNA and CDR2 is YSLEER. This chain's CDR3 is CASSQDPRYTSTDTQYF. The CDR3 coding sequence is TGCGCCAGCAGCCAAGACCCCCGGTATACTAGCACAGATACGCAGTATTTT.

This chain links TRBV3-1 (or the pseudogene TRBV3-2) with TRBJ2-7; possible D gene TRBD2, 7 bases. CDR3 size: 12 residues. Germline lookup yields CDR1 LGHDT and CDR2 YNNKEL (reference sequence). V was pared by 4 bases and J by 9 bases, with 13 bases between. The CDR3 nucleotides read TGTGCCAGCAGCCGAGGGGGGGGGCCGCAGTACTTC. It codes for CASSRGGGPQYF.

This chain uses TRBV5-6 with TRBJ2-2; D not certain. Germline V gene sequence: CDR1 SGHDT, CDR2 YYEEEE. This CDR3 contains 13 residues. The germline V and J ends were trimmed by 4 bases and 2 bases, with 6 bases remaining between them. CDR3 residues: CASSMTNTGELFF. CDR3 sequence (DNA): TGTGCCAGCAGCATGACTAACACCGGGGAGCTGTTTTTT.

The J gene is TRBJ1-4, the V gene TRBV2, with TRBD1 matching 7 bases. This CDR3 comprises 12 residues. In germline, CDR1 is SNHLY, CDR2 FYNNEI. V lost 8 bases, J lost 11 bases, and 8 bases stayed unmatched. In nucleotides, the CDR3 is TGTGCCAGCCTTGGGACAGCCGAGAAACTGTTTTTT. This codes for CASLGTAEKLFF.

The V call is TRBV19, the J call TRBJ2-2; 8 bases agree with TRBD2. Germline CDR1 is LNHDA and CDR2 is SQIVND (reference sequence). Trimming at V came to 0 bases and at J to 5 bases, leaving 8 bases not matched to a gene. The CDR3 runs 17 residues. This CDR3 is CASSIDTGGGGTGELFF. The CDR3 bases are TGTGCCAGTAGTATAGATACGGGAGGCGGGGGGACCGGGGAGCTGTTTTTT.

The chain has TRBV12-1 and TRBJ1-2. TRBV12-1 is a listed pseudogene. This CDR3 comprises 15 residues. The CDR3 sequence: CASSYSWEGGYGYTF. The CDR3 region has the DNA TGTGCCAGCAGCTATTCGTGGGAGGGGGGCTATGGCTACACCTTC.

The chain recombines TRBV7-6 with TRBJ2-1; 11 positions match TRBD2. Trimming cost V 5 bases and J 3 bases; bases outside gene matches: 6. The CDR3 totals 16 residues. Germline V gene sequence: CDR1 SGHVS, CDR2 FNYEAQ. This chain's CDR3 is CASSPSGGSRYNEQFF. The CDR3 region has the DNA TGTGCCAGCAGCCCTAGCGGGGGGTCTCGCTACAATGAGCAGTTCTTC.

The genes are TRBV30 and TRBJ2-7, with a tentative D call TRBD1 (6 bases). Germline CDR1 reads GTSNPN; CDR2 reads SVGIG (reference sequence). V was pared by 2 bases and J by 2 bases, with 19 bases between. The CDR3 consists of 16 residues. CDR3 amino acids: CAWSPPAGRGPYEQYF. The DNA of the CDR3 is TGTGCCTGGAGTCCCCCAGCCGGCAGGGGACCCTACGAGCAGTACTTC. Full variable domain (remainder filled in from reference TRBV30 and TRBJ2-7): SQTIHQWPATLVQPVGSPLSLECTVEGTSNPNLYWYRQAAGRGLQLLFYSVGIGQISSEVPQNLSASRPQDRQFILSSKKLLLSDSGFYLCAWSPPAGRGPYEQYFGPGTRLTVT.

The gene calls are TRBV6-5 and TRBJ1-1; D is uncertain. Between the trimmed V and J ends, which lost 4 bases and 4 bases, there was a span of 13 bases. From germline, CDR1 is MNHEY and CDR2 SVGAGI. The CDR3 covers 14 residues. The DNA for the CDR3 is TGTGCCAGCAGTTTGCCAAGTGGAGGCACTGAAGCTTTCTTT. The encoded protein is CASSLPSGGTEAFF.

This chain uses TRBV19 with TRBJ1-1; D not certain. Per the germline V gene, CDR1 is LNHDA and CDR2 is SQIVND (reference sequence). V gave up 7 bases and J gave up 3 bases, with 18 bases separating them. The CDR3 extends over 15 amino acids. The CDR3 loop reads CASTLRLPEDTEAFF. CDR3 nucleotides: TGTGCCAGTACCCTCAGGTTACCGGAGGACACTGAAGCTTTCTTT.

J is TRBJ1-5 and V is TRBV19; weak D call: TRBD1 (5 bases). The CDR3 length is 15 residues. Per germline, CDR1 LNHDA and CDR2 SQIVND (reference sequence). The ends were cut back, 4 bases at V and 3 bases at J, with 13 bases in the middle. The DNA of the CDR3 is TGTGCCAGTAGTAGGGGGGAGAATGTCAATCAGCCCCAGCATTTT. As protein: CASSRGENVNQPQHF. Combining the CDR3 with reference TRBV19 and TRBJ1-5 gives the whole variable domain DGGITQSPKYLFRKEGQNVTLSCEQNLNHDAMYWYRQDPGQGLRLIYYSQIVNDFQKGDIAEGYSVSREKKESFPLTVTSAQKNPTAFYLCASSRGENVNQPQHFGDGTRLSIL.

This clone has a single count. The chain is built from TRBV6-5 and TRBJ2-3; tentative D call: TRBD1 (5 bases). The CDR3 covers 14 residues. With 0 bases removed from V and 2 bases from J, the gap between germline ends came to 6 bases. The V gene's germline CDR1 is MNHEY and CDR2 SVGAGI. CDR3 sequence: CASSYSTVTDTQYF. Here the CDR3 DNA reads TGTGCCAGCAGTTACTCGACAGTCACAGATACGCAGTATTTT.

V gene TRBV5-4 combines with J gene TRBJ2-5, with a tentative D call TRBD1 (6 bases). This CDR3 comprises 15 residues. The ends were cut back, 0 bases at V and 0 bases at J, with 9 bases in the middle. In germline, CDR1 is SGHNT, CDR2 YYREEE (reference sequence). CDR3 nucleotide sequence: TGTGCCAGCAGCTTGGGCCAGGGGTACCAAGAGACCCAGTACTTC. It codes for CASSLGQGYQETQYF.

J is TRBJ2-3 and V is TRBV5-1, with a weak D call TRBD2 (7 bases). The CDR3 has 13 residues. Germline CDR1 reads SGHRS; CDR2 reads YFSETQ. The V end lost 7 bases, the J end lost 4 bases, and 13 bases lay between the germline ends. CDR3 bases: TGCGCCAGCTTTCGAGGGGGGGCAGATACGCAGTATTTT. Amino acids: CASFRGGADTQYF.

The CDR3 DNA is TGTGCCTGGAAACCGGACAGCTCCACCTATTTTACTGAAGCTTTCTTT. Encoded protein: CAWKPDSSTYFTEAFF. The chain joins TRBV30 to TRBJ1-1, with a tentative D call TRBD1 (6 bases). This CDR3 has 16 residues. V shed 4 bases and J shed 5 bases, with 23 bases lying between them. Germline assignment: CDR1 GTSNPN and CDR2 SVGIG (reference sequence).

The V and J genes are TRBV9 and TRBJ1-1; D gene uncertain. CDR1 SGDLS and CDR2 YYNGEE come from the germline V gene. V lost 1 base, J lost 0 bases, and 4 bases lay in between. This CDR3 is 13 amino acids long. CDR3 DNA sequence: TGTGCCAGCAGCGTATTCGTGAACACTGAAGCTTTCTTT. Its protein is CASSVFVNTEAFF.

The chain has TRBV30 and TRBJ1-2; TRBD1 might be the D (6 bases). The CDR3 sequence is 15 residues long. Per germline, CDR1 GTSNPN and CDR2 SVGIG (reference sequence). V shed 4 bases and J shed 2 bases, with 17 bases lying between them. As DNA, the CDR3 is TGTGCCTGGATCCGGCCGTCCAGGGGCAACTATGGCTACACCTTC. It translates to CAWIRPSRGNYGYTF.

The chain is built from TRBV5-8 and TRBJ1-4, with 12 bases aligning to TRBD1. The CDR3 spans 17 residues. Unmatched junction bases numbered 11, after V lost 4 bases and J lost 7 bases. Germline lookup yields CDR1 SGHTS and CDR2 YDEGEE. CDR3 in DNA: TGTGCCAGCAGCCCCGGGACAGGGGGCCCGGGTCGTGAAAAACTGTTTTTT. It translates to CASSPGTGGPGREKLFF.

The rearrangement links TRBV6-5 to TRBJ2-7, with 9 bases aligning to TRBD2. This CDR3 region has 13 residues. Germline CDR1 MNHEY, CDR2 SVGAGI. The J segment lost 6 bases and the V segment lost 6 bases, leaving 6 bases of the junction unmatched. Here the CDR3 reads CASSQVTSGEQYF. CDR3 sequence (DNA): TGTGCCAGCAGCCAGGTGACTAGCGGCGAGCAGTACTTC.

The chain joins TRBV7-2 to TRBJ1-2; tentatively, D is TRBD1 (5 bases). Germline V CDR1 and CDR2: SGHTA, FQGNSA. Trimming cost V 6 bases and J 3 bases, with 14 bases left between them. This CDR3 has 14 amino acids. This CDR3 is CASSQLQVYYGYTF. CDR3 nucleotide sequence: TGTGCCAGCAGTCAGCTACAGGTTTACTATGGCTACACCTTC. The full variable domain, completed using reference TRBV7-2 and TRBJ1-2, is GAGVSQSPSNKVTEKGKDVELRCDPISGHTALYWYRQSLGQGLEFLIYFQGNSAPDKSGLPSDRFSAERTGGSVSTLTIQRTQQEDSAVYLCASSQLQVYYGYTFGSGTRLTVV.

This clone was observed a few times. This chain joins TRBV12-3 or TRBV12-4 and TRBJ2-7, with unresolved D. The CDR3 runs to 13 residues. V was trimmed by 3 bases and J by 7 bases, leaving 13 bases between them. The chain's CDR3 is CASSLGTLREQYF. The CDR3 region has the DNA TGTGCCAGCAGTTTGGGTACGTTGAGGGAGCAGTACTTC.

The chain joins TRBV5-1 to TRBJ2-1; the D gene is possibly TRBD2 (5 bases). Germline CDR1 is SGHRS and CDR2 is YFSETQ. This CDR3 comprises 13 residues. V lost 6 bases and J lost 5, with 12 bases in between. The CDR3 protein is CASTMAADNEQFF. Here the CDR3 DNA reads TGCGCCAGCACTATGGCAGCGGACAATGAGCAGTTCTTC.

The chain combines TRBV5-1 with TRBJ2-1, with 10 bases aligning to TRBD2. CDR3 length equals 16 residues. With V trimmed by 4 bases and J by 4 bases, 8 bases remained unmatched. Germline V lookup: CDR1 SGHRS, CDR2 YFSETQ. The CDR3 spells CASSRGSGGRYNEQFF. The CDR3 DNA reads TGCGCCAGCAGCCGGGGTAGCGGGGGGAGGTACAATGAGCAGTTCTTC.

This chain connects TRBV29-1 to TRBJ2-6, with D unclear. Trimming left V 5 bases short and J 4 bases short, with 9 bases between. Germline CDR1 SQVTM, CDR2 ANQGSEA. The CDR3 consists of 13 residues. The CDR3 is CSVSNSGANVLTF. The CDR3 nucleotides are TGCAGCGTTTCAAACTCCGGGGCCAACGTCCTGACTTTC.

J is TRBJ1-5 and V is TRBV19, with D unresolved. The germline CDR1 and CDR2 sequences are LNHDA and SQIVND (reference sequence). This CDR3 contains 21 residues. V was clipped by 4 bases and J by 1 base, with 29 bases between them. The CDR3 loop is CASSNGVLAKVARGSNQPQHF. The CDR3 nucleotides are TGTGCCAGTAGTAACGGTGTTTTGGCCAAAGTGGCCCGGGGAAGCAATCAGCCCCAGCATTTT.